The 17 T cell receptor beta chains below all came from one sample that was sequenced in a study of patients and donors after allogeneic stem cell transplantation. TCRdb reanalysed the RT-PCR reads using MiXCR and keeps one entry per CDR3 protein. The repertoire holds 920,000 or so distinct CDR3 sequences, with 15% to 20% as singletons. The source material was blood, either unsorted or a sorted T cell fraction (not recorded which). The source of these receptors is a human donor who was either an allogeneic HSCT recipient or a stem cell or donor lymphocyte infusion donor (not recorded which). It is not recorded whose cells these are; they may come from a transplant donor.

The CDR3 DNA reads as TGTGCCAGCAGCCAAGTAGACGGGGGCTACGAGCAGTACTTC. This translates into CASSQVDGGYEQYF. The chain combines TRBV4-2 with TRBJ2-7, with D perhaps matching TRBD2 (6 bases). CDR3 length: 14 amino acids. V was cut by 1 base and J by 3 bases, with 10 bases left in between. Germline values: CDR1 LGHNA, CDR2 YNFKEQ.

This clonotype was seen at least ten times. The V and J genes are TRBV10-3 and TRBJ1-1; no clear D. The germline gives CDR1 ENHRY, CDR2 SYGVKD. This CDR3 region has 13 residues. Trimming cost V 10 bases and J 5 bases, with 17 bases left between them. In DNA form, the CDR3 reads TGTGCCACCGGGCCCCGTTATGGAACTGAAGCTTTCTTT. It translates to CATGPRYGTEAFF.

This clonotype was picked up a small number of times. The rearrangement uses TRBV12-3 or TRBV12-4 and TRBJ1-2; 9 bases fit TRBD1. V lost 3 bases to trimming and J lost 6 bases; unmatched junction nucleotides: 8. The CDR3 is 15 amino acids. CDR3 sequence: CASSLQDRGGDGYTF. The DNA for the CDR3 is TGTGCCAGCAGTTTGCAGGACAGGGGCGGCGATGGCTACACCTTC.

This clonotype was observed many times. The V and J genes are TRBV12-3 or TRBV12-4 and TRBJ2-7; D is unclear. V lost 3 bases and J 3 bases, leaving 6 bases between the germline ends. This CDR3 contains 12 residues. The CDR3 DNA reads TGTGCCAGCAGTTTTATTGGCTACGAGCAGTACTTC. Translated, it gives CASSFIGYEQYF.

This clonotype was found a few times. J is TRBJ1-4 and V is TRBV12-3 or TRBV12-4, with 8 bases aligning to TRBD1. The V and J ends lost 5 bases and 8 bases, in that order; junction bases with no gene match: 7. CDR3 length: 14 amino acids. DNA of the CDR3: TGTGCCAGCAGTATTGACAGGGGCAGGGAAAAACTGTTTTTT. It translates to CASSIDRGREKLFF.

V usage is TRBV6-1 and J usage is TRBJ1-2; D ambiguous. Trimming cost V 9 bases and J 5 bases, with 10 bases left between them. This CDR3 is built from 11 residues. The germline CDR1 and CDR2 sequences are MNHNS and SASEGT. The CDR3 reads CASSRPYGYTF. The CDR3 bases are TGTGCCAGTTCTCGGCCTTATGGCTACACCTTC.

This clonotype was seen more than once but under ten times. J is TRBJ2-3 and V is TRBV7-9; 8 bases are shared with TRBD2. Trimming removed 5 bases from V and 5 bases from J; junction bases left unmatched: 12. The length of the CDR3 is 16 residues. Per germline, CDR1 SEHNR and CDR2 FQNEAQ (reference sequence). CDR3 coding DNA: TGTGCCAGCAGCCAAAGGGTTGCGGGGGGCAGAGATACGCAGTATTTT. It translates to CASSQRVAGGRDTQYF.

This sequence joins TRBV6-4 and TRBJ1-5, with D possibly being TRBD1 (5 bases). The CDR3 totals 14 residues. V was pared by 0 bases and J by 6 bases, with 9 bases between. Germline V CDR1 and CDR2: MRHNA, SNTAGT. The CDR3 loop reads CASSDSAGFQPQHF. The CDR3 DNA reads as TGTGCCAGCAGTGACTCGGCAGGGTTTCAGCCCCAGCATTTT.

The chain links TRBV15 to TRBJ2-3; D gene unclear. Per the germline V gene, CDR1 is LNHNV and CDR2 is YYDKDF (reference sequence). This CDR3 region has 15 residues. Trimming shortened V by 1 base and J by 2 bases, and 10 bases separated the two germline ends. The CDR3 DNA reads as TGTGCCACCAGCAGAGGAGGAACAGCCACAGATACGCAGTATTTT. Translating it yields CATSRGGTATDTQYF.

The CDR3 region is CSASGLSDEQYF. The DNA of the CDR3 is TGCAGTGCTAGCGGTCTTAGCGACGAGCAGTACTTC. The chain carries TRBV20-1 and TRBJ2-7; TRBD2 might be the D (5 bases). In germline, CDR1 is DFQATT, CDR2 SNEGSKA (reference sequence). V was clipped by 3 bases and J by 5 bases, with 11 bases between them. CDR3 length: 12 residues.

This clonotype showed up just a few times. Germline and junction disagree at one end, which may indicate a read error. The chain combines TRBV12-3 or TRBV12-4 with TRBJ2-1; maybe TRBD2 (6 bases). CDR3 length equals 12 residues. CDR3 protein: CASSLVGEGGIF. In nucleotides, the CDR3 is TGTGCCAGCAGTTTAGTTGGCGAAGGAGGGATCTTC.

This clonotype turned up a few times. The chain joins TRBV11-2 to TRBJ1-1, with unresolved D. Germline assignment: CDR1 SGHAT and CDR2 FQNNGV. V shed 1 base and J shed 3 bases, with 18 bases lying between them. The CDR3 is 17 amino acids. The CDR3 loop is CASSLGSLTPKDTEAFF. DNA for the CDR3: TGTGCCAGCAGCTTAGGGTCATTGACTCCTAAGGACACTGAAGCTTTCTTT.

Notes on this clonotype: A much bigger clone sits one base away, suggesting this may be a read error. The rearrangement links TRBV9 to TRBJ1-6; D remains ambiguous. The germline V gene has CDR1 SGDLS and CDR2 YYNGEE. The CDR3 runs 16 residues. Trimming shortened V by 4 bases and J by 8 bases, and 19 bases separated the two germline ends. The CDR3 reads CASSPWPSEYDSPLHF. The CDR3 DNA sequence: TGTGCCAGCAGCCCGTGGCCGTCAGAGTATGATTCACCCCTCCACTTT. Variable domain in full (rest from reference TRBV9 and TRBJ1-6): DSGVTQTPKHLITATGQRVTLRCSPRSGDLSVYWYQQSLDQGLQFLIQYYNGEERAKGNILERFSAQQFPDLHSELNLSSLELGDSALYFCASSPWPSEYDSPLHFGNGTRLTVT.

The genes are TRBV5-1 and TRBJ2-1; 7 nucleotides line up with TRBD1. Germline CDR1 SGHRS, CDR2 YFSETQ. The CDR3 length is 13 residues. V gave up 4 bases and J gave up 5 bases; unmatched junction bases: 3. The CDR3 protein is CASSGRGNNEQFF. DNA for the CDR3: TGCGCCAGCAGCGGCAGGGGGAACAATGAGCAGTTCTTC.

The CDR3 DNA sequence: TGTGCCAGCAGTTTACGGACACTAGCGGGAGAAGAGACCCAGTACTTC. It translates to CASSLRTLAGEETQYF. The rearrangement joins TRBV27 to TRBJ2-5; 11 bases are shared with TRBD2. The CDR3 is 16 amino acids. With 2 bases clipped from V and 3 bases from J, the junction kept 5 bases outside the gene matches. Germline CDR1 is MNHEY and CDR2 is SMNVEV (reference sequence).

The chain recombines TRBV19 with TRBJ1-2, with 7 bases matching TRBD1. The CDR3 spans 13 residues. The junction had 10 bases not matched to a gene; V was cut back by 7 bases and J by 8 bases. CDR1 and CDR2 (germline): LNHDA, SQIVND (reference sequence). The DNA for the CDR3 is TGTGCCAGTACCTCGGACAGGTCGGGCGGCTACACCTTC. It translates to CASTSDRSGGYTF.

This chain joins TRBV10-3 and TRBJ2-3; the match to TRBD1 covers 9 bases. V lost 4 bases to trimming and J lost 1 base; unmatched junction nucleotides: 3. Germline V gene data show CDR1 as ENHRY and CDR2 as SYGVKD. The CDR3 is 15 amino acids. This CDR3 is CAISGYRGRTDTQYF. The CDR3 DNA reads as TGTGCCATCAGTGGGTACAGGGGGCGCACAGATACGCAGTATTTT.